These 28 T cell receptor beta chains came from one sample sequenced in a study of T cell responses to AZD1222 COVID-19 vaccine. Profiled with immunoSEQ multiplex PCR; TCRdb holds only in-frame clones, not every one. The data show about 110,000 clones, over 85% seen once. The source was peripheral blood, collected 28 days after the second AZD1222 dose. These receptor sequences come from an adult who received the AZD1222 COVID-19 vaccine.

V usage is TRBV9 and J usage is TRBJ2-7, with D tentatively TRBD2 (6 bases). Germline loops: CDR1 SGDLS, CDR2 YYNGEE. The CDR3 length is 14 residues. V lost 0 bases and J 3 bases, leaving 10 bases between the germline ends. CDR3 bases: TGTGCCAGCAGCGTAGGGTGGCGGGGCTACGAGCAGTACTTC. This sequence encodes CASSVGWRGYEQYF. Based on the CDR3 plus reference TRBV9 and TRBJ2-7, the full variable domain is DSGVTQTPKHLITATGQRVTLRCSPRSGDLSVYWYQQSLDQGLQFLIQYYNGEERAKGNILERFSAQQFPDLHSELNLSSLELGDSALYFCASSVGWRGYEQYFGPGTRLTVT.

CDR3 in amino acids: CASSLEYPGGAGEKETQYF. The CDR3 DNA reads as TGTGCCAGCAGCTTAGAATACCCAGGAGGAGCGGGGGAGAAAGAGACCCAGTACTTC. The chain couples TRBV11-3 to TRBJ2-5; TRBD2 agrees at 8 bases. V shed 0 bases and J 3 bases; nucleotides not matched to a gene: 15. The CDR3 length is 19 residues. From germline, CDR1 is SGHNT and CDR2 YENEEA. The entire variable domain, with the rest obtained from reference TRBV11-3 and TRBJ2-5, is as follows: EAGVVQSPRYKIIEKKQPVAFWCNPISGHNTLYWYLQNLGQGPELLIRYENEEAVDDSQLPKDRFSAERLKGVDSTLKIQPAELGDSAVYLCASSLEYPGGAGEKETQYFGPGTRLLVL.

The chain uses TRBV12-5 and TRBJ2-3, with D uncertain. Trimming stripped 0 bases from V and 9 bases from J, with 7 bases between. There are 12 residues in the CDR3. Germline CDR1 and CDR2: LGHNT and FRNRAP. The CDR3: CASGLVGPTQYF. CDR3 nucleotide sequence: TGTGCTAGTGGTTTGGTAGGCCCGACGCAGTATTTT.

The chain has TRBV7-3 and TRBJ2-2, with a possible D match to TRBD1 (5 bases). CDR3 length: 14 residues. Trimming left V 2 bases short and J 5 bases short, with 9 bases between. Germline assignment: CDR1 SGHTA and CDR2 FQGTGA. DNA for the CDR3: TGTGCCAGCAGCTTACAGGGTTCGACCGGGGAGCTGTTTTTT. Residues: CASSLQGSTGELFF.

This clone was seen once. This chain links TRBV18 with TRBJ2-7, with 12 bases identical to TRBD2. Losses at the gene ends were 3 bases for V and 6 bases for J; bases not matched to a gene: 6. CDR1 is KGHSH and CDR2 is LQKENI in the germline V gene. The CDR3 totals 15 residues. CDR3 in amino acids: CASSPQGLAGIEQYF. CDR3 coding DNA: TGTGCCAGCTCACCCCAGGGACTAGCGGGTATCGAGCAGTACTTC.

This clone was observed a handful of times. The rearrangement uses TRBV18 and TRBJ2-7, with TRBD1 matching 8 bases. CDR1 KGHSH and CDR2 LQKENI come from the germline V gene. The CDR3 has 17 amino acids. V trimming: 1 base; J trimming: 4 bases; junction bases outside the gene matches: 12. CDR3 nucleotides: TGTGCCAGCTCACCACAGGAAATCGGGACAGGAGGATACGAGCAGTACTTC. Protein product: CASSPQEIGTGGYEQYF.

The chain couples TRBV7-8 to TRBJ2-3, with TRBD1 matching 7 bases. V shed 8 bases, J shed 0 bases, and the junction held 5 bases outside the gene matches. The CDR3 is 14 amino acids. Germline lookup yields CDR1 SGHVS and CDR2 FQNEAQ. CDR3: CASLGRGSTDTQYF. The DNA of the CDR3 is TGTGCCAGCTTGGGCAGGGGGAGCACAGATACGCAGTATTTT. Using reference TRBV7-8 and TRBJ2-3 for the parts outside the CDR3, the full variable domain is GAGVSQSPRYKVAKRGQDVALRCDPISGHVSLFWYQQALGQGPEFLTYFQNEAQLDKSGLPSDRFFAERPEGSVSTLKIQRTQQEDSAVYLCASLGRGSTDTQYFGPGTRLTVL.

J is TRBJ1-5 and V is TRBV30; D is unresolved. Looked up from germline, CDR1 is GTSNPN and CDR2 is SVGIG (reference sequence). With 1 base removed from V and 4 bases from J, the gap between germline ends came to 17 bases. This CDR3 region has 16 residues. CDR3 sequence: CAWSAATGKSNQPQHF. The CDR3 nucleotides read TGTGCCTGGAGTGCCGCAACCGGGAAGTCAAATCAGCCCCAGCATTTT.

The chain carries TRBV6-6 and TRBJ2-3, with TRBD2 matching over 13 bases. This CDR3 has 20 amino acids. The ends lost 5 bases at V and 4 bases at J; junction bases unmatched: 18. From germline, CDR1 is MNHNY and CDR2 SVGAGI (reference sequence). CDR3 in amino acids: CASSPQFPGLAGRDADTQYF. The CDR3 DNA reads as TGTGCCAGCAGTCCTCAATTTCCGGGACTAGCGGGACGGGACGCAGATACGCAGTATTTT.

The V gene is TRBV7-9, the J gene TRBJ2-1; D not certain. The CDR3 is 16 amino acids. Germline V gene data show CDR1 as SEHNR and CDR2 as FQNEAQ (reference sequence). Trimming stripped 5 bases from V and 8 bases from J, with 22 bases between. The CDR3 sequence: CASSPPFRVVIDEQFF. The CDR3 DNA reads as TGTGCCAGCAGCCCCCCCTTCCGGGTAGTCATTGATGAGCAGTTCTTC.

The V gene is TRBV10-1, the J gene TRBJ1-5; D is unclear. The CDR3 consists of 13 residues. Per germline, CDR1 WNHNN and CDR2 SYGVQD (reference sequence). The V end lost 0 bases, the J end lost 8 bases, and 8 bases lay between the germline ends. The CDR3 region has the DNA TGCGCCAGCAGTGAGTCTGCCGCGGAGCCCCAGCATTTT. Encoded protein: CASSESAAEPQHF.

The rearrangement joins TRBV5-4 to TRBJ2-3; 9 bases are a match to TRBD1. Losses at the gene ends were 4 bases for V and 4 bases for J; bases not matched to a gene: 4. In germline, CDR1 is SGHNT, CDR2 YYREEE (reference sequence). The CDR3 extends over 14 amino acids. CDR3 bases: TGTGCCAGCAGCCGGACAGGGGCGGCAGATACGCAGTATTTT. It specifies CASSRTGAADTQYF.

The V gene is TRBV5-1, the J gene TRBJ1-2; 8 bases match TRBD1. CDR3 length equals 14 residues. Losses at the gene ends were 0 bases for V and 2 bases for J; bases not matched to a gene: 0. Looked up from germline, CDR1 is SGHRS and CDR2 is YFSETQ. CDR3 sequence reads: CASSLGTGNYGYTF. The CDR3 DNA is TGCGCCAGCAGCTTGGGGACAGGGAACTATGGCTACACCTTC.

This clone was recorded a few times. The chain carries TRBV6-5 and TRBJ2-7, with D possibly matching TRBD2 (6 bases). The CDR3 has 15 residues. The V gene lost 5 bases and the J gene lost 4 bases, with 18 bases spanning the gap. Germline CDR1 is MNHEY and CDR2 is SVGAGI. This CDR3 reads CASSPRLGTRYEQYF. Here the CDR3 DNA reads TGTGCCAGCAGTCCTAGACTAGGGACGAGGTACGAGCAGTACTTC.

This rearrangement joins TRBV6-5 to TRBJ2-7; weak D call: TRBD2 (5 bases). The CDR3 has 14 amino acids. CDR1 MNHEY and CDR2 SVGAGI come from the germline V gene. V was cut by 6 bases and J by 0 bases, with 12 bases left in between. The CDR3 region is CASSSMGSSYEQYF. CDR3 nucleotide sequence: TGTGCCAGCAGCAGTATGGGGAGCTCCTACGAGCAGTACTTC.

The chain employs TRBV4-1 and TRBJ2-3; 11 bases are a match to TRBD2. CDR3 length equals 17 residues. J gave up 5 bases and V 4 bases, and 11 bases lay outside the gene matches. Germline CDR1 and CDR2: MGHRA and YSYEKL. The CDR3 is CASSLQTSGGVEDTQYF. The DNA for the CDR3 is TGCGCCAGCAGCCTCCAAACTAGCGGGGGAGTAGAAGATACGCAGTATTTT.

V usage is TRBV5-8 and J usage is TRBJ2-7; TRBD2 agrees at 10 bases. The CDR3 has 19 amino acids. The J segment lost 2 bases and the V segment lost 2 bases, leaving 16 bases of the junction unmatched. Germline V gene data show CDR1 as SGHTS and CDR2 as YDEGEE. This CDR3 reads CASSLILGSLAGYPYEQYF. The CDR3 DNA follows: TGTGCCAGCAGCTTAATATTGGGTTCACTAGCGGGATACCCCTACGAGCAGTACTTC.

CDR3 in DNA: TGCGCCAGCAGCTTGGAGGGGGCGGATGGCTACACCTTC. It codes for CASSLEGADGYTF. The V call is TRBV5-1, the J call TRBJ1-2; 7 bases are shared with TRBD1. CDR3 length: 13 residues. The V and J ends lost 0 bases and 6 bases, in that order; junction bases with no gene match: 2. The germline gives CDR1 SGHRS, CDR2 YFSETQ.

The chain links TRBV25-1 to TRBJ2-1; maybe TRBD2 (6 bases). Per the germline V gene, CDR1 is MGHDK and CDR2 is SYGVNS. The V gene lost 6 bases and the J gene lost 0 bases, with 21 bases spanning the gap. The CDR3 totals 18 residues. The CDR3, as DNA: TGTGCCAGCAGCGAGCCTGGAGGGAGTCTTAGCTCCTACAATGAGCAGTTCTTC. This sequence encodes CASSEPGGSLSSYNEQFF.

The gene calls are TRBV7-2 and TRBJ2-5, with a weak D call TRBD2 (5 bases). V was cut by 4 bases and J by 4 bases, with 10 bases left in between. There are 13 residues in the CDR3. Germline values: CDR1 SGHTA, CDR2 FQGNSA. CDR3 region: CASSYGVLETQYF. As DNA, the CDR3 is TGTGCCAGCAGCTACGGGGTTTTAGAGACCCAGTACTTC.

This sequence joins TRBV5-4 and TRBJ1-3; 7 bases are a match to TRBD1. CDR1 is SGHNT and CDR2 is YYREEE in the germline V gene (reference sequence). The trim removed 4 bases at V and 0 bases at J, leaving 4 bases unmatched. The CDR3 has 15 amino acids. The CDR3 region has the DNA TGTGCCAGCAGCCAGGGGGGTGCCTCTGGAAACACCATATATTTT. Translated: CASSQGGASGNTIYF.

A few counts support this clone. The CDR3 loop is CASSDNRDGYTF. The CDR3 DNA is TGTGCCAGCAGCGACAACAGGGATGGCTACACCTTC. The chain employs TRBV6-2 or TRBV6-3 and TRBJ1-2, with D perhaps matching TRBD1 (6 bases). This CDR3 is built from 12 residues. Germline loops: CDR1 MNHEY, CDR2 SVGEGT. The V end lost 6 bases, the J end lost 6 bases, and 11 bases lay between the germline ends.

The chain links TRBV28 to TRBJ1-5; no reliable D call. CDR3 size: 14 residues. Between the trimmed V and J ends, which lost 2 bases and 11 bases, there was a span of 16 bases. CDR1 and CDR2 (germline): MDHEN, SYDVKM. This CDR3 reads CASSLRQVFRTQHF. As DNA, the CDR3 is TGTGCCAGCAGTTTAAGGCAGGTCTTTAGAACCCAGCATTTT.

The chain combines TRBV24-1 with TRBJ1-4; maybe TRBD1 (6 bases). V dropped 4 bases and J dropped 7 bases, with 18 bases sitting between them. The V gene's germline CDR1 is KGHDR and CDR2 SFDVKD. There are 16 residues in the CDR3. The CDR3: CATSERPTGGSEKLFF. CDR3 nucleotide sequence: TGTGCCACCAGTGAGCGCCCGACAGGTGGGAGTGAAAAACTGTTTTTT.

The chain has TRBV6-1 and TRBJ2-1; D unresolved. The CDR3 extends over 12 amino acids. V lost 5 bases and J 4 bases, leaving 6 bases between the germline ends. Germline CDR1 reads MNHNS; CDR2 reads SASEGT. The CDR3 bases are TGTGCCAGCAGTACTCAATACAATGAGCAGTTCTTC. Amino acids: CASSTQYNEQFF.

This sequence joins TRBV3-1 (or the pseudogene TRBV3-2) and TRBJ2-1; 12 bases map to TRBD2. V trimming: 0 bases; J trimming: 7 bases; junction bases outside the gene matches: 19. The germline gives CDR1 LGHDT, CDR2 YNNKEL (reference sequence). The CDR3 sequence is 21 residues long. The CDR3 here is CASSQDRWRLAGGRFSNEQFF. As DNA, the CDR3 is TGTGCCAGCAGCCAAGATCGGTGGAGGCTAGCGGGGGGGCGGTTTAGTAATGAGCAGTTCTTC.

CDR3 in amino acids: CASKEWGEHQPQHF. Here the CDR3 DNA reads TGTGCCAGCAAAGAATGGGGGGAGCATCAGCCCCAGCATTTT. The chain uses TRBV2 and TRBJ1-5, with a weak D call TRBD1 (5 bases). Germline CDR1 is SNHLY and CDR2 is FYNNEI. This CDR3 spans 14 amino acids. V lost 7 bases to trimming and J lost 5 bases, with 15 bases between them.

The chain couples TRBV11-3 to TRBJ1-1; D gene unclear. CDR1 is SGHNT and CDR2 is YENEEA in the germline V gene. V lost 4 bases, J lost 4 bases, and 4 bases lay in between. The CDR3 totals 11 residues. The CDR3 DNA reads TGTGCCAGCAGCTCGTCCACTGAAGCTTTCTTT. Its protein product is CASSSSTEAFF.